A single sample gave rise to the 31 T cell receptor beta chains below, sequenced in a study of T cell responses to AZD1222 COVID-19 vaccine. Clones were read by immunoSEQ multiplex PCR, and TCRdb kept only the in-frame ones, dropping some. This table holds 85,000 to 100,000 clones, approximately 78% found once. Specimen: peripheral blood, collected on day 0 of AZD1222 vaccination. The receptors stem from an adult in good health.

V is TRBV3-1 (or the pseudogene TRBV3-2) and J is TRBJ2-3; TRBD1 matches at 8 bases. Germline V gene data show CDR1 as LGHDT and CDR2 as YNNKEL (reference sequence). The CDR3 is 17 amino acids. The V segment lost 2 bases and the J segment 3 bases; nucleotides outside the gene matches: 10. Written as DNA, the CDR3 is TGTGCCAGCAGCCAATCGGGGACAGGCTGGGGGACAGATACGCAGTATTTT. Its protein product is CASSQSGTGWGTDTQYF.

V gene TRBV5-6 combines with J gene TRBJ2-5; tentatively, D is TRBD2 (6 bases). This CDR3 comprises 16 residues. V was trimmed by 0 bases and J by 4 bases, leaving 16 bases between them. The V gene's germline CDR1 is SGHDT and CDR2 YYEEEE. The CDR3 region has the DNA TGTGCCAGCAGCTTGGGATGGACGGAGGGTCGAGAGACCCAGTACTTC. Translated, it gives CASSLGWTEGRETQYF.

This clone was found a few times. One junction end does not reproduce the germline sequence, and a read error may be involved. The CDR3 DNA reads as TGTGCCATCAGTGAGTCTTCGTCTAGTAAAATGATCTTC. Its translation is CAISESSSSKMIF. The chain couples TRBV10-3 to TRBJ2-1; D not resolved. Germline V gene sequence: CDR1 ENHRY, CDR2 SYGVKD. This CDR3 is 13 amino acids long.

The gene calls are TRBV9 and TRBJ1-6; no clear D. Germline assignment: CDR1 SGDLS and CDR2 YYNGEE. CDR3 length: 15 amino acids. With 0 bases removed from V and 7 bases from J, the gap between germline ends came to 11 bases. The CDR3 protein is CASSVGKGGNSPLHF. CDR3 DNA: TGTGCCAGCAGCGTAGGGAAGGGTGGCAATTCACCCCTCCACTTT. The whole variable domain, remainder taken from reference TRBV9 and TRBJ1-6, is DSGVTQTPKHLITATGQRVTLRCSPRSGDLSVYWYQQSLDQGLQFLIQYYNGEERAKGNILERFSAQQFPDLHSELNLSSLELGDSALYFCASSVGKGGNSPLHFGNGTRLTVT.

This chain links TRBV24-1 with TRBJ2-7; possible D gene TRBD2, 5 bases. This CDR3 is 13 amino acids long. Germline V gene lookup returns CDR1 KGHDR and CDR2 SFDVKD. Trimming left V 3 bases short and J 4 bases short, with 9 bases between. This CDR3 is CATSDIAMYEQYF. Written as DNA, the CDR3 is TGTGCCACCAGTGATATAGCGATGTACGAGCAGTACTTC.

This rearrangement joins TRBV20-1 to TRBJ2-7; TRBD1 aligns across 7 bases. The CDR3 consists of 14 residues. V lost 3 bases, J lost 2 bases, and 7 bases stayed unmatched. Germline loops: CDR1 DFQATT, CDR2 SNEGSKA (reference sequence). This CDR3 is CSASVQDRPYEQYF. The CDR3 DNA is TGCAGTGCTAGTGTTCAGGACAGGCCCTACGAGCAGTACTTC.

Regarding this clone: The junction shows a germline mismatch at one end, possibly a read error. This chain uses TRBV11-2 with TRBJ2-1, with D hard to call. From germline, CDR1 is SGHAT and CDR2 FQNNGV. CDR3 length: 10 amino acids. In DNA, the CDR3 is TGTGCCAGCAGCTACCATGAGCAGTTCTTC. Its protein product is CASSYHEQFF.

J is TRBJ1-2 and V is TRBV29-1; TRBD1 matches at 9 bases. Germline V gene data show CDR1 as SQVTM and CDR2 as ANQGSEA. This CDR3 is built from 12 residues. V shed 1 base, J shed 7 bases, and the junction held 1 base outside the gene matches. CDR3 loop: CSVEGQGGGYTF. The CDR3 DNA reads TGCAGCGTTGAAGGACAGGGGGGTGGCTACACCTTC.

This chain uses TRBV6-5 with TRBJ2-5; 10 nucleotides align to TRBD1. Germline V gene lookup returns CDR1 MNHEY and CDR2 SVGAGI. Trimming at V came to 8 bases and at J to 3 bases, leaving 9 bases not matched to a gene. CDR3 length equals 15 residues. As DNA, the CDR3 is TGTGCCAGCCTTCCGGGACAGGGGACAGAAGAGACCCAGTACTTC. It codes for CASLPGQGTEETQYF.

This clone was seen only a few times. The V call is TRBV30, the J call TRBJ2-7, with a tentative D call TRBD1 (5 bases). CDR3 length: 12 residues. Germline CDR1 and CDR2: GTSNPN and SVGIG (reference sequence). V lost 4 bases and J 5 bases, leaving 12 bases between the germline ends. In DNA, the CDR3 is TGTGCCTGGACAGGGTCAGGCCACGAGCAGTACTTC. Amino acids: CAWTGSGHEQYF. Variable domain in full (rest from reference TRBV30 and TRBJ2-7): SQTIHQWPATLVQPVGSPLSLECTVEGTSNPNLYWYRQAAGRGLQLLFYSVGIGQISSEVPQNLSASRPQDRQFILSSKKLLLSDSGFYLCAWTGSGHEQYFGPGTRLTVT.

The chain links TRBV10-1 to TRBJ2-2; unclear D gene. The CDR3 spans 15 residues. V lost 0 bases and J lost 5, with 10 bases in between. Germline values: CDR1 WNHNN, CDR2 SYGVQD (reference sequence). The CDR3 loop is CASSESGGRTGELFF. In DNA, the CDR3 is TGCGCCAGCAGTGAGTCTGGCGGACGAACCGGGGAGCTGTTTTTT.

The genes are TRBV16 and TRBJ1-1; the match to TRBD1 covers 7 bases. The CDR3 sequence is 14 residues long. Germline V gene lookup returns CDR1 KGHSY and CDR2 FQNENV. The trim removed 4 bases at V and 1 base at J, leaving 3 bases unmatched. Here the CDR3 DNA reads TGTGCCAGCAGCCTGTGGACAGGGAACACTGAAGCTTTCTTT. Protein: CASSLWTGNTEAFF.

The CDR3 reads CASSLERGDTEAFF. The CDR3 nucleotides are TGCGCCAGCAGCTTGGAACGGGGGGACACTGAAGCTTTCTTT. The chain recombines TRBV5-1 with TRBJ1-1; weak D call: TRBD1 (5 bases). This CDR3 comprises 14 residues. Germline-derived CDR1 and CDR2 are SGHRS and YFSETQ. Trimming cost V 0 bases and J 3 bases, with 9 bases left between them.

The V call is TRBV27, the J call TRBJ2-1, with D tentatively TRBD1 (6 bases). V was cut by 6 bases and J by 5 bases, with 17 bases left in between. Germline lookup yields CDR1 MNHEY and CDR2 SMNVEV (reference sequence). This CDR3 spans 15 amino acids. The CDR3: CASRGTGKGDNEQFF. CDR3 in DNA: TGTGCCAGCAGGGGAACAGGGAAAGGGGACAATGAGCAGTTCTTC.

This chain uses TRBV28 with TRBJ1-5; TRBD1 might be the D (5 bases). Germline V CDR1 and CDR2: MDHEN, SYDVKM. The CDR3 runs to 16 residues. Trimming removed 2 bases at V and 7 bases at J, with 18 bases between. The CDR3 reads CASSLASHQGRQPQHF. The CDR3 coding sequence is TGTGCCAGCAGTTTAGCGTCCCATCAGGGCCGGCAGCCCCAGCATTTT.

J is TRBJ1-3 and V is TRBV19; D not resolved. The germline V gene has CDR1 LNHDA and CDR2 SQIVND (reference sequence). CDR3 length equals 17 residues. V lost 2 bases, J lost 0 bases, and 14 bases lay in between. The CDR3 loop is CASSIRPGRTSGNTIYF. CDR3 nucleotides: TGTGCCAGTAGTATAAGACCGGGTCGGACCTCTGGAAACACCATATATTTT.

The V and J genes are TRBV3-1 (or the pseudogene TRBV3-2) and TRBJ2-1, with 8 bases aligning to TRBD2. Germline V gene lookup returns CDR1 LGHDT and CDR2 YNNKEL (reference sequence). The J segment lost 4 bases and the V segment lost 4 bases, leaving 9 bases of the junction unmatched. This CDR3 has 16 amino acids. The CDR3: CASSLSGSGGYNEQFF. The DNA for the CDR3 is TGTGCCAGCAGCCTCTCAGGAAGCGGGGGATACAATGAGCAGTTCTTC.

V and J are TRBV6-6 and TRBJ2-1, with 7 positions matching TRBD2. The V gene's germline CDR1 is MNHNY and CDR2 SVGAGI (reference sequence). The CDR3 totals 15 residues. Trimming cost V 6 bases and J 1 base; bases outside gene matches: 6. The CDR3 protein is CASRGGPNSYNEQFF. CDR3 sequence (DNA): TGTGCCAGCAGGGGAGGGCCGAATTCCTACAATGAGCAGTTCTTC.

The chain employs TRBV28 and TRBJ1-4; D is unresolved. Per germline, CDR1 MDHEN and CDR2 SYDVKM. Trimming took 8 bases from V and 6 from J, leaving 13 bases between them. The CDR3 is made up of 13 amino acids. CDR3 bases: TGTGCCAGCTCTGGTGGGAACGATGAAAAACTGTTTTTT. This codes for CASSGGNDEKLFF.

V gene TRBV11-2 combines with J gene TRBJ2-1; possibly TRBD2 for D (6 bases). V lost 1 base, J lost 7 bases, and 23 bases lay in between. Germline loops: CDR1 SGHAT, CDR2 FQNNGV. The CDR3 spans 18 residues. Here the CDR3 reads CASSLGSGPILSMNEQFF. The CDR3 region has the DNA TGTGCCAGCAGCTTAGGTAGCGGTCCTATCTTAAGCATGAATGAGCAGTTCTTC.

V gene TRBV5-6 combines with J gene TRBJ1-5, with 7 bases aligning to TRBD1. V trimming: 4 bases; J trimming: 5 bases; junction bases outside the gene matches: 9. The CDR3 is 15 residues long. The V gene's germline CDR1 is SGHDT and CDR2 YYEEEE. The CDR3 protein is CASSQWDRRDQPQHF. The CDR3 DNA sequence: TGTGCCAGCAGCCAATGGGACAGACGGGATCAGCCCCAGCATTTT.

This clone appeared a few times. The chain carries TRBV5-1 and TRBJ2-1; perhaps D is TRBD1 or TRBD2 (6 bases each). Germline lookup yields CDR1 SGHRS and CDR2 YFSETQ. Trimming took off 0 bases at V and 6 bases at J, with 16 bases between the two ends. The CDR3 loop spans 16 amino acids. Written as DNA, the CDR3 is TGCGCCAGCAGCTTGGGTCCGTCGGGGGCTGGCAATGAGCAGTTCTTC. Translated, it gives CASSLGPSGAGNEQFF.

This clone occurred once. V usage is TRBV6-2 or TRBV6-3 and J usage is TRBJ2-3; 9 nucleotides agree with TRBD2. CDR1 and CDR2 from the germline V gene are MNHEY and SVGEGT. This CDR3 contains 16 residues. Trimming at V came to 2 bases and at J to 5 bases, leaving 8 bases not matched to a gene. CDR3 amino acids: CASSYAGLAFEDTQYF. CDR3 bases: TGTGCCAGCAGTTACGCTGGACTAGCGTTTGAAGATACGCAGTATTTT.

The rearrangement uses TRBV10-3 and TRBJ2-1; 7 nucleotides match TRBD2. CDR1 and CDR2 from the germline V gene are ENHRY and SYGVKD. The CDR3 totals 16 residues. J gave up 11 bases and V 6 bases, and 19 bases lay outside the gene matches. The CDR3 loop is CAIRLSGEGPAMKQFF. The CDR3 region has the DNA TGTGCCATCAGATTATCGGGGGAGGGTCCAGCAATGAAGCAGTTCTTC.

The chain has TRBV5-1 and TRBJ2-5; D not resolved. CDR1 and CDR2 from the germline V gene are SGHRS and YFSETQ. CDR3 length: 15 residues. With 0 bases removed from V and 2 bases from J, the gap between germline ends came to 11 bases. This CDR3 is CASSLVPALQETQYF. CDR3 sequence (DNA): TGCGCCAGCAGCTTGGTCCCGGCGTTACAAGAGACCCAGTACTTC. Supplemented by reference TRBV5-1 and TRBJ2-5, the full variable domain reads KAGVTQTPRYLIKTRGQQVTLSCSPISGHRSVSWYQQTPGQGLQFLFEYFSETQRNKGNFPGRFSGRQFSNSRSEMNVSTLELGDSALYLCASSLVPALQETQYFGPGTRLLVL.

CDR3 protein: CASRSSGGRSYGYTF. CDR3 DNA: TGTGCCAGCAGGTCTTCCGGGGGAAGGAGCTATGGCTACACCTTC. This chain connects TRBV6-6 to TRBJ1-2; TRBD1 might be the D (5 bases). Germline CDR1 reads MNHNY; CDR2 reads SVGAGI (reference sequence). The V end lost 6 bases, the J end lost 4 bases, and 18 bases lay between the germline ends. The CDR3 is 15 residues long.

The chain couples TRBV18 to TRBJ2-5; 7 bases match TRBD1. The CDR3 totals 14 residues. Germline CDR1 reads KGHSH; CDR2 reads LQKENI. Unmatched junction bases numbered 7, after V lost 2 bases and J lost 7 bases. The CDR3 is CASSPRDREGTQYF. The CDR3 DNA is TGTGCCAGCTCACCAAGGGACAGAGAAGGGACCCAGTACTTC.

The chain uses TRBV6-4 and TRBJ2-3; D is undetermined. Per the germline V gene, CDR1 is MRHNA and CDR2 is SNTAGT. This CDR3 has 14 amino acids. Trimming stripped 2 bases from V and 1 base from J, with 7 bases between. In DNA form, the CDR3 reads TGTGCCAGCAGTGACAGAGGACGCACAGATACGCAGTATTTT. Translation gives CASSDRGRTDTQYF.

The chain couples TRBV19 to TRBJ2-5, with D possibly TRBD1 on 6 matching bases. Germline CDR1 and CDR2: LNHDA and SQIVND (reference sequence). CDR3 length equals 16 residues. Trimming left V 3 bases short and J 2 bases short, with 16 bases between. The CDR3 loop reads CASSILSPDRQETQYF. In DNA form, the CDR3 reads TGTGCCAGTAGTATCTTAAGTCCAGACAGGCAAGAGACCCAGTACTTC.

V gene TRBV30 combines with J gene TRBJ1-2, with unresolved D. Germline V gives CDR1 GTSNPN, CDR2 SVGIG (reference sequence). CDR3 length equals 13 residues. Trimming took 1 base from V and 0 from J, leaving 6 bases between them. This chain's CDR3 is CAWSGQTNYGYTF. CDR3 sequence (DNA): TGTGCCTGGAGTGGGCAGACTAACTATGGCTACACCTTC.

The V gene is TRBV9, the J gene TRBJ1-4, with D unresolved. The CDR3 sequence is 15 residues long. CDR1 is SGDLS and CDR2 is YYNGEE in the germline V gene. Trimming stripped 4 bases from V and 7 bases from J, with 17 bases between. The CDR3 DNA follows: TGTGCCAGCAGCCCTCTAGGCCAGGCAGGTGAAAAACTGTTTTTT. This sequence encodes CASSPLGQAGEKLFF.